This entry lists 14 T cell receptor beta chains sequenced from one sample in a study of T cells of healthy individuals. TCRdb itself ran the 5' RACE reads through MiXCR, one entry per CDR3 protein. The sample carries 60,000 to 70,000 distinct CDR3 sequences, 15% to 20% recorded once. Receptors were obtained from a human donor in good health.

This clonotype was seen at least ten times. The chain employs TRBV3-1 and TRBJ2-4, with 12 bases that match TRBD2. V lost 2 bases to trimming and J lost 9 bases; unmatched junction nucleotides: 8. From germline, CDR1 is LGHDT and CDR2 YNNKEL (reference sequence). The CDR3 has 16 residues. CDR3 coding DNA: TGTGCCAGCAGCCAACTAGCGGGAGGGCCCCAAAGCATTCAGTACTTC. Its protein product is CASSQLAGGPQSIQYF.

Only a few counts were recorded for this clonotype. The V and J genes are TRBV3-1 and TRBJ2-3; D gene unclear. Germline loops: CDR1 LGHDT, CDR2 YNNKEL (reference sequence). V lost 1 base, J lost 2 bases, and 10 bases lay in between. This CDR3 is built from 15 residues. CDR3 nucleotides: TGTGCCAGCAGCCAAGGAGTGTTGGTCACAGATACGCAGTATTTT. Translating gives CASSQGVLVTDTQYF.

This clonotype was seen at least ten times. The chain links TRBV5-4 to TRBJ2-7; D is ambiguous. Germline CDR1 SGHNT, CDR2 YYREEE (reference sequence). The CDR3 is 13 amino acids. V was shortened by 5 bases and J by 7 bases, with 16 bases between the two germline ends. Written as DNA, the CDR3 is TGTGCCAGCAGAACCGGGCCCGTGGGTGAGCAGTACTTC. Amino acid sequence: CASRTGPVGEQYF. Full variable domain (rest looked up from reference TRBV5-4 and TRBJ2-7): ETGVTQSPTHLIKTRGQQVTLRCSSQSGHNTVSWYQQALGQGPQFIFQYYREEENGRGNFPPRFSGLQFPNYSSELNVNALELDDSALYLCASRTGPVGEQYFGPGTRLTVT.

This clonotype showed up just a few times. The J gene is TRBJ1-5, the V gene TRBV4-1; D is unresolved. The length of the CDR3 is 18 residues. The V gene lost 0 bases and the J gene lost 7 bases, with 22 bases spanning the gap. The germline V gene encodes CDR1 MGHRA and CDR2 YSYEKL. Here the CDR3 reads CASSQDSGLWLEWQPQHF. The CDR3 DNA reads TGCGCCAGCAGCCAAGACTCCGGGTTGTGGCTTGAGTGGCAGCCCCAGCATTTT.

This clonotype was counted only a few times. CDR3 nucleotide sequence: TGCAGTGCTAGAGATCACGGCGGAGACACAGATACGCAGTATTTT. Its translation: CSARDHGGDTDTQYF. The V call is TRBV20-1, the J call TRBJ2-3; the D is unclear. The CDR3 is 15 amino acids. CDR1 and CDR2 (germline): DFQATT, SNEGSKA (reference sequence). The V end lost 0 bases, the J end lost 2 bases, and 12 bases lay between the germline ends.

The V call is TRBV27, the J call TRBJ2-5; unclear D gene. Germline V lookup: CDR1 MNHEY, CDR2 SMNVEV (reference sequence). This CDR3 contains 15 residues. V shed 3 bases and J shed 0 bases, with 11 bases lying between them. The CDR3 bases are TGTGCCAGCAGTTTCGGTCTAAGGTACCAAGAGACCCAGTACTTC. Its protein product is CASSFGLRYQETQYF.

The chain couples TRBV7-9 to TRBJ2-4; a weak D match, TRBD2 (6 bases). The ends were cut back, 3 bases at V and 0 bases at J, with 6 bases in the middle. This CDR3 comprises 14 residues. Germline V CDR1 and CDR2: SEHNR, FQNEAQ (reference sequence). CDR3 sequence: CASSLGLAKNIQYF. DNA of the CDR3: TGTGCCAGCAGCTTGGGACTAGCCAAAAACATTCAGTACTTC.

Only a few counts were recorded for this clonotype. The rearrangement joins TRBV4-1 to TRBJ2-5, with D maybe TRBD2 (6 bases). The ends were cut back, 4 bases at V and 4 bases at J, with 7 bases in the middle. The germline CDR1 and CDR2 sequences are MGHRA and YSYEKL. The CDR3 sequence is 12 residues long. Here the CDR3 reads CASSRAGETQYF. The CDR3 DNA reads as TGCGCCAGCAGCCGAGCGGGAGAGACCCAGTACTTC.

This clonotype showed up many times. The genes are TRBV20-1 and TRBJ2-3; TRBD2 agrees at 13 bases. Germline loops: CDR1 DFQATT, CDR2 SNEGSKA (reference sequence). This CDR3 comprises 12 residues. V shed 6 bases, J shed 10 bases, and the junction held 4 bases outside the gene matches. The CDR3 DNA reads TGCAGTGCGGGGACTAGCGGGGCTGCGCAGTATTTT. Protein: CSAGTSGAAQYF.

Many counts were recorded for this clonotype. The chain links TRBV10-3 to TRBJ2-1; D is unresolved. With 2 bases removed from V and 2 bases from J, the gap between germline ends came to 10 bases. The CDR3 contains 15 residues. The germline CDR1 and CDR2 sequences are ENHRY and SYGVKD. The CDR3 reads CAISEVAGAYNEQFF. CDR3 nucleotide sequence: TGTGCCATCAGTGAGGTTGCCGGAGCCTACAATGAGCAGTTCTTC.

This clonotype was found a few times. V and J are TRBV5-1 and TRBJ2-7; TRBD1 is a possible D gene (6 bases). V lost 4 bases and J 0 bases, leaving 17 bases between the germline ends. This CDR3 has 16 residues. The germline CDR1 and CDR2 sequences are SGHRS and YFSETQ. CDR3 residues: CASSPAGTLGSYEQYF. The CDR3 DNA sequence: TGCGCCAGCAGCCCCGCTGGGACACTGGGCTCCTACGAGCAGTACTTC.

The chain couples TRBV4-1 to TRBJ2-5, with D unresolved. The CDR3 contains 16 residues. In germline, CDR1 is MGHRA, CDR2 YSYEKL. V lost 0 bases and J 6 bases, leaving 17 bases between the germline ends. The CDR3 sequence: CASSQEGRRVAKTQYF. For the CDR3, the DNA is TGCGCCAGCAGCCAAGAAGGCAGACGGGTAGCAAAGACCCAGTACTTC.

This clonotype appeared many times. The chain carries TRBV4-1 and TRBJ2-2; 8 nucleotides agree with TRBD2. The CDR3 extends over 17 amino acids. After removal of 1 base from V and 7 bases from J, the junction contained 11 bases not matched to a gene. In germline, CDR1 is MGHRA, CDR2 YSYEKL. The CDR3 DNA reads as TGCGCCAGCAGCCAAGTCGATATGGGACTAGGCCTCGGGGAGCTGTTTTTT. Translating gives CASSQVDMGLGLGELFF.

This clonotype was counted many times. The chain links TRBV7-9 to TRBJ2-7, with D perhaps assigned TRBD1 or TRBD2 (5 bases each). Germline CDR1 and CDR2: SEHNR and FQNEAQ (reference sequence). The CDR3 contains 16 residues. Trimming took 3 bases from V and 4 from J, leaving 19 bases between them. CDR3 loop: CASSFDYGTQGYEQYF. The CDR3 bases are TGTGCCAGCAGCTTTGATTACGGGACGCAAGGTTACGAGCAGTACTTC. Based on the CDR3 plus reference TRBV7-9 and TRBJ2-7, the full variable domain is DTGVSQNPRHKITKRGQNVTFRCDPISEHNRLYWYRQTLGQGPEFLTYFQNEAQLEKSRLLSDRFSAERPKGSFSTLEIQRTEQGDSAMYLCASSFDYGTQGYEQYFGPGTRLTVT.